The T cell receptor beta chain described here comes from a study of T cell responses to AZD1222 COVID-19 vaccine. Study-level points and caveats: None of the repertoires were sampled until the peak T cell response had passed. Spike-specific TCR repertoires showed rising breadth and depth after two AZD1222 doses. The reported proportion of spike-specific TCRs targeting unmutated variant regions was nearly half.

Germline trimming cut 0 bases from V and 3 bases from J; bases unmatched to any gene: 5. The CDR3 covers 15 residues. Germline CDR1 SGDLS, CDR2 YYNGEE. Method: immunoSEQ multiplex PCR; TCRdb's copy keeps in-frame clones and lacks some. The sample has around 120,000 clones, 86% seen once. In the case of this clone: Its antigen is currently unknown.

Second doses were pooled across both intervals (about 4 or about 12 weeks). This chain uses TRBV9 with TRBJ1-1; TRBD1 aligns across 7 bases. The source of this sequence is an adult who received the AZD1222 COVID-19 vaccine. The specimen comprised peripheral blood, sampled 28 days after the second AZD1222 dose. CDR3 nucleotide sequence: TGTGCCAGCAGCGTAGGAACAGGGGCGGACACTGAAGCTTTCTTT. It yields the protein CASSVGTGADTEAFF.